This TCR beta chain was recovered during a study of OX40 agonist ivuxolimab in advanced cancers. Germline V gene data show CDR1 as LGHNA and CDR2 as YSLEER. The CDR3 totals 13 residues. V was clipped by 0 bases and J by 8 bases, with 10 bases between them. Study findings and constraints: Relative to CD4+ cells, CD8+ T cells on average had more expanded clones.

Sequenced by immunoSEQ multiplex PCR; TCRdb stores in-frame clones only, minus some. The profile shows tens of thousands of clones, around nine tenths of them singletons. About this clone: The antigen is undetermined.

The sample consisted of CD4+ or CD8+ T cells sorted from blood, taken in a trial of the OX40 agonist ivuxolimab. The receptor's source is an adult with an advanced solid tumor such as melanoma, head and neck, liver or kidney cancer. The gene calls are TRBV4-3 and TRBJ1-1; D is uncertain. CDR3 residues: CASSQDTWSEAFF. The CDR3 region has the DNA TGCGCCAGCAGCCAAGATACGTGGTCAGAAGCTTTCTTT.